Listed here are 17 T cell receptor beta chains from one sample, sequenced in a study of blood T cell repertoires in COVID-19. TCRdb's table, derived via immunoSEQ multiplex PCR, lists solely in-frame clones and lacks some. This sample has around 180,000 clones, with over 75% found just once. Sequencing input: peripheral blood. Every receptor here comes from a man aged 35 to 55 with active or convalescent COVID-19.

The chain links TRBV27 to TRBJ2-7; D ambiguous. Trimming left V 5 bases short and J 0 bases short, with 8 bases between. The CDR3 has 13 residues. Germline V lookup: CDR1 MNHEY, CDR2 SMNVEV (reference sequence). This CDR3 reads CASSPLGSYEQYF. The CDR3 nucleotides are TGTGCCAGCAGTCCTCTAGGCTCCTACGAGCAGTACTTC.

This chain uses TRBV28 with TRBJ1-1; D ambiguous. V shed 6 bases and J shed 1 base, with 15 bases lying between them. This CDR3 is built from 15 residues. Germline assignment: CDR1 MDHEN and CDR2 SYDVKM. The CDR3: CASRYYRLRNTEAFF. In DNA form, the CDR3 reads TGTGCCAGCAGGTACTATCGGTTGAGGAACACTGAAGCTTTCTTT.

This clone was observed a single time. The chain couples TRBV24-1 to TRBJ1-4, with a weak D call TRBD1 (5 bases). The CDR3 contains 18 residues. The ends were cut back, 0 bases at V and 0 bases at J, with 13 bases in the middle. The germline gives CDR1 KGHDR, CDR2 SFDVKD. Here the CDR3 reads CATSDLGAAAATNEKLFF. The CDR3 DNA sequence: TGTGCCACCAGTGATTTGGGGGCAGCCGCTGCAACTAATGAAAAACTGTTTTTT.

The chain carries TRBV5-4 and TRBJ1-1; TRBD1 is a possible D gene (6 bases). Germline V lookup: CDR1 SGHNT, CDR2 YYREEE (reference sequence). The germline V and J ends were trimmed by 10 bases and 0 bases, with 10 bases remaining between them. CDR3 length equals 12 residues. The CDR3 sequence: CAVEGVNTEAFF. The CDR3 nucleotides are TGTGCCGTTGAGGGGGTGAACACTGAAGCTTTCTTT.

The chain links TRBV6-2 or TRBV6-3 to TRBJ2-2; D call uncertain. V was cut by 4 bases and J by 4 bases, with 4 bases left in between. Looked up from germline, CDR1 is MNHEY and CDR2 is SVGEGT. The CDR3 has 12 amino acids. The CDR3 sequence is CASSLSTGELFF. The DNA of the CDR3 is TGTGCCAGCAGTTTATCCACCGGGGAGCTGTTTTTT.

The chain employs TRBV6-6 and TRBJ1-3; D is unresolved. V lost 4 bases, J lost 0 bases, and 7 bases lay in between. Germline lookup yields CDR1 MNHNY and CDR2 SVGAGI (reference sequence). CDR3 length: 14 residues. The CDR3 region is CASSSSYSGNTIYF. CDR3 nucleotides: TGTGCCAGCAGTTCTTCCTACTCTGGAAACACCATATATTTT.

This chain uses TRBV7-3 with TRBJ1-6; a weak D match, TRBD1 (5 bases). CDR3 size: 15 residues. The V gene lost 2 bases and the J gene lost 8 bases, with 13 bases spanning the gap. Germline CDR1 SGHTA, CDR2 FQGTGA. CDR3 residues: CASSLGAALHSPLHF. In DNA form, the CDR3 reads TGTGCCAGCAGCTTAGGGGCGGCTTTACATTCACCCCTCCACTTT.

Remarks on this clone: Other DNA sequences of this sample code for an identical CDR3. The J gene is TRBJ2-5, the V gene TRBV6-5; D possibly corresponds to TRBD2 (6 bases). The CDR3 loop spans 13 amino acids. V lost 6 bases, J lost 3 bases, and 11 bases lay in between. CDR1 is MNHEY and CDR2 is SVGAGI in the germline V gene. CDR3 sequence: CASRPPGEETQYF. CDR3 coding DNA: TGTGCCAGCAGGCCTCCGGGAGAAGAGACCCAGTACTTC.

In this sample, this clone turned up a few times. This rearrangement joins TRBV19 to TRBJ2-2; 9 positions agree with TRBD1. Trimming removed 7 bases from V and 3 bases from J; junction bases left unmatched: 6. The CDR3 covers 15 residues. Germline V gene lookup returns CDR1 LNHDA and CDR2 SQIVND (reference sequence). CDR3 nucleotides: TGTGCCAGTAAACGGGACAGGGTGTACACCGGGGAGCTGTTTTTT. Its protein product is CASKRDRVYTGELFF.

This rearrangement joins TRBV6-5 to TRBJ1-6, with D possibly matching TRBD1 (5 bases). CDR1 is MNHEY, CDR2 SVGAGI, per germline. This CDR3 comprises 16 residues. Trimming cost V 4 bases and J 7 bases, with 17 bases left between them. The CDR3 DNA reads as TGTGCCAGCAGTTCGCCAGGGTCTGGGTACAATTCACCCCTCCACTTT. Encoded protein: CASSSPGSGYNSPLHF.

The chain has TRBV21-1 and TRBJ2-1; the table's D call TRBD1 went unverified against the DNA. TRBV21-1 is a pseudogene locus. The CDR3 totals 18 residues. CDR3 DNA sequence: TGTGCCAGCAGCAAAGAGAAAAGGAAGGGACAGGGAAAGAATGAGCAGTTCTTC. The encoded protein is CASSKEKRKGQGKNEQFF.

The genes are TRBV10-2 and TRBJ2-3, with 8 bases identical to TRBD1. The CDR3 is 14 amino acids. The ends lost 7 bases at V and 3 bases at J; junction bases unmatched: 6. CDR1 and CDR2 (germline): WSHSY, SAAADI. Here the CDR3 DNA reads TGCGCCAGCAAGACAGGGGTCGTAACAGATACGCAGTATTTT. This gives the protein CASKTGVVTDTQYF.

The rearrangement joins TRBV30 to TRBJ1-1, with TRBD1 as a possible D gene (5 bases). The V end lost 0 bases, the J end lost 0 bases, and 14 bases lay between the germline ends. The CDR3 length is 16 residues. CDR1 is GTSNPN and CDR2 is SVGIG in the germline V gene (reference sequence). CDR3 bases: TGTGCCTGGAGTGTACGCGGGGGTGTCATGAACACTGAAGCTTTCTTT. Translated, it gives CAWSVRGGVMNTEAFF.

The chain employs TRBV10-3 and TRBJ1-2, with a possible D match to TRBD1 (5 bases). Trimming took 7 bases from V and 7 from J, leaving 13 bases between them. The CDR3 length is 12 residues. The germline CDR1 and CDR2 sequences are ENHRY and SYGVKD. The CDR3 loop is CAIKPLGRGYTF. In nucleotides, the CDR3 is TGTGCCATCAAGCCGCTGGGGCGTGGCTACACCTTC.

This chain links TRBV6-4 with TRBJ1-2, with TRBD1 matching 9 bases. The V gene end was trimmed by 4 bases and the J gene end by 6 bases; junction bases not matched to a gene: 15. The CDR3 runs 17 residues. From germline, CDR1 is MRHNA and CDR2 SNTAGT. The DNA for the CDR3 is TGTGCCAGCAGTGCTTACTCTTCCGGGACAGGGTCGAATGGCTACACCTTC. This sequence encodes CASSAYSSGTGSNGYTF.

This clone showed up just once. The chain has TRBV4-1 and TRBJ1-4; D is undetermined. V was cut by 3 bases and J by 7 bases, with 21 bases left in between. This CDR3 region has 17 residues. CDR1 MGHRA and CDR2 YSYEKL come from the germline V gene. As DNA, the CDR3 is TGCGCCAGCAGCCAGGTATTACGTAGCCTTGAAAGTGAAAAACTGTTTTTT. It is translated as CASSQVLRSLESEKLFF.

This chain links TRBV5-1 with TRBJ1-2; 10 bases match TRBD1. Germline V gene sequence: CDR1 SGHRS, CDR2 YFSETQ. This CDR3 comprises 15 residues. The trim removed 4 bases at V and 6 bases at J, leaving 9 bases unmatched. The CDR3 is CASSQRQGAGDGYTF. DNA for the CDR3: TGCGCCAGCAGCCAACGACAGGGGGCAGGGGATGGCTACACCTTC.